In its sample, the clone carrying this TCR beta chain was seen many times. The sample is drawn from a study of human T cells and chemical hapten exposure. The CDR3 has 15 residues. V was clipped by 6 bases and J by 4 bases; unmatched bases: 4. CDR1 SNHLY and CDR2 FYNNEI come from the germline V gene. The time point was: patch test 2, 6 weeks after DPC sensitization. Treatment noted: therapeutic diphenylcyclopropenone sensitization with weekly scalp DPC. Unfractionated whole blood was the source of the extracted total RNA. TCRdb recomputed calls from the RACE reads with MiXCR, one row per CDR3 protein. In the table there are approximately 46,000 distinct CDR3 sequences, 8.5% to 10% of which are singletons.

This TCR derives from a woman in her twenties or thirties with alopecia areata. Some clones in this sample may be carry-over from other donors' samples. This chain links TRBV2 with TRBJ2-2; 11 nucleotides line up with TRBD1. The specimen comprised whole blood, sampled in connection with sensitization to the hapten diphenylcyclopropenone (DPC). CDR3 sequence (DNA): TGTGCCAGCAGAACCGGGACAGGGGGCACCGGGGAGCTGTTTTTT. Encoded protein: CASRTGTGGTGELFF.